This T cell receptor beta chain derives from a study of graft-versus-host responses after intestinal transplantation. Sequencing was performed with immunoSEQ multiplex PCR; in TCRdb, only in-frame clones are kept and a portion is missing. The table lists approximately 99,000 clones, 85% to 95% of them singletons. Comment on this clone: No antigen is known for it.

The CDR3 runs 15 residues. J gave up 3 bases and V 6 bases, and 5 bases lay outside the gene matches. Per the germline V gene, CDR1 is LNHDA and CDR2 is SQIVND (reference sequence). The rearrangement links TRBV19 to TRBJ2-1, with 10 bases that match TRBD2. The origin of this receptor is a human donor who was the organ donor for an intestinal transplant. The sample here was unstimulated CD8+ T cells sorted from spleen or lymph node cells, taken before transplant. The CDR3 loop is CASRSLAGIYNEQFF. The CDR3 DNA is TGTGCCAGTAGGTCACTAGCGGGAATCTACAATGAGCAGTTCTTC.